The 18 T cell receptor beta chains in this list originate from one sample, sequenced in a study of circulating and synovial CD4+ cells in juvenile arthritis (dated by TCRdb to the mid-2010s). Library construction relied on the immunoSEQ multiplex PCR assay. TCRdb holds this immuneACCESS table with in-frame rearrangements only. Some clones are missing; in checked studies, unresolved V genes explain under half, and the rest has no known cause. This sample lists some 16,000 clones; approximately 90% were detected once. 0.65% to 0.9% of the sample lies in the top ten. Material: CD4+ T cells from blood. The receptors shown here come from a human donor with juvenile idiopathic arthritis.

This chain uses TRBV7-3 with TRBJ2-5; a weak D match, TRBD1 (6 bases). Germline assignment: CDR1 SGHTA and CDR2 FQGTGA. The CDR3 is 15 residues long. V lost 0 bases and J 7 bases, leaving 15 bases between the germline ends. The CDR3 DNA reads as TGTGCCAGCAGCTTAACGGCCGGACAGCCGGGGACCCAGTACTTC. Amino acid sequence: CASSLTAGQPGTQYF.

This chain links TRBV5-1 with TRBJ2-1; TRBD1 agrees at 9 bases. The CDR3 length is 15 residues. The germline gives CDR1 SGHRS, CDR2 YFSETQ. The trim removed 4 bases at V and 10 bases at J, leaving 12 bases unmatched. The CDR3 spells CASSLGQGWVGEQFF. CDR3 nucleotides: TGCGCCAGCAGCCTAGGACAGGGGTGGGTCGGCGAGCAGTTCTTC. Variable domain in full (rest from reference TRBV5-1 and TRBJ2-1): KAGVTQTPRYLIKTRGQQVTLSCSPISGHRSVSWYQQTPGQGLQFLFEYFSETQRNKGNFPGRFSGRQFSNSRSEMNVSTLELGDSALYLCASSLGQGWVGEQFFGPGTRLTVL.

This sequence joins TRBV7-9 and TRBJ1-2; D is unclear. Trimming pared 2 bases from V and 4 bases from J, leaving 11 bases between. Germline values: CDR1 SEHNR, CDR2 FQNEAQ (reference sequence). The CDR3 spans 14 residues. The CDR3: CASSLLSRSYGYTF. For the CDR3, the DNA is TGTGCCAGCAGCTTATTGTCGCGGAGCTATGGCTACACCTTC.

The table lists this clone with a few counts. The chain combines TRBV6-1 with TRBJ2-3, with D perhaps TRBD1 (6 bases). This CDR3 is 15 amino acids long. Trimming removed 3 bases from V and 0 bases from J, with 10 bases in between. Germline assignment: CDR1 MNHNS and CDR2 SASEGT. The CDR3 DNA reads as TGTGCCAGCAGTGACAGGGGACAAAGCACAGATACGCAGTATTTT. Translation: CASSDRGQSTDTQYF.

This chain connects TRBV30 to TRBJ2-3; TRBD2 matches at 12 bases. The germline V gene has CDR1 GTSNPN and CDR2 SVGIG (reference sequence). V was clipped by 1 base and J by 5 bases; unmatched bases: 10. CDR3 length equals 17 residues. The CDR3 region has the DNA TGTGCCTGGAGTGCCGGCTTGACTAGCGGGGGAGGAGATACGCAGTATTTT. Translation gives CAWSAGLTSGGGDTQYF. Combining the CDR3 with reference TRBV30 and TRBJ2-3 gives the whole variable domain SQTIHQWPATLVQPVGSPLSLECTVEGTSNPNLYWYRQAAGRGLQLLFYSVGIGQISSEVPQNLSASRPQDRQFILSSKKLLLSDSGFYLCAWSAGLTSGGGDTQYFGPGTRLTVL.

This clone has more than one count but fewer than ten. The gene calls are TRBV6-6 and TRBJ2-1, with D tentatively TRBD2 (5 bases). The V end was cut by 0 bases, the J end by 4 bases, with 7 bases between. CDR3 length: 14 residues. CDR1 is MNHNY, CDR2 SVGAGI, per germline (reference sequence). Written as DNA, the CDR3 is TGTGCCAGCAGTTACTCGAGGGTGTACAATGAGCAGTTCTTC. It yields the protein CASSYSRVYNEQFF.

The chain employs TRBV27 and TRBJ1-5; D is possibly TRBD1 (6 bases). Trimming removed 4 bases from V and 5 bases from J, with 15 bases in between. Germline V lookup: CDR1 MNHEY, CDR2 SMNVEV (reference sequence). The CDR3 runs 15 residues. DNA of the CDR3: TGTGCCAGCAGTTGGGGGGGGCAGGGGTATCAGCCCCAGCATTTT. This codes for CASSWGGQGYQPQHF.

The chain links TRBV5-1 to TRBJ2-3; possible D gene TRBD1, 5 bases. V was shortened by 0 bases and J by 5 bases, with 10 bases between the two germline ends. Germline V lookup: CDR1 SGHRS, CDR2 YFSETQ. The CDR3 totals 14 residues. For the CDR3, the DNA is TGCGCCAGCAGCTTGGGACAGACACGAGATACGCAGTATTTT. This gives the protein CASSLGQTRDTQYF.

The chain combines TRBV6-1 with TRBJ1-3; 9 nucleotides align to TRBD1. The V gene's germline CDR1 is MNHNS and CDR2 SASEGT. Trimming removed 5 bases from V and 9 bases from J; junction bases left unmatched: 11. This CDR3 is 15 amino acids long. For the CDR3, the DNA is TGTGCCAGCAGTCCCGGGACAGGGAATGAGGGCACCATATATTTT. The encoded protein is CASSPGTGNEGTIYF.

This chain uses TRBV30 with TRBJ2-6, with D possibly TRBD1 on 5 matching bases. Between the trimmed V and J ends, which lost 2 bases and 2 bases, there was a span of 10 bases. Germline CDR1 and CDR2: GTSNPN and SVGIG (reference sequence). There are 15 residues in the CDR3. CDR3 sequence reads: CAWSKGRAGANVLTF. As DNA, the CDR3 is TGTGCCTGGAGTAAGGGCAGGGCTGGGGCCAACGTCCTGACTTTC.

As DNA, the CDR3 is TGTGCCAGCAGCTTAGTAGCGGCGAGTACAATGCGGCAGTTCTTC. Its protein product is CASSLVAASTMRQFF. The chain couples TRBV7-8 to TRBJ2-1, with a possible D match to TRBD2 (6 bases). Per germline, CDR1 SGHVS and CDR2 FQNEAQ. Trimming removed 1 base at V and 12 bases at J, with 19 bases between. The CDR3 contains 15 residues.

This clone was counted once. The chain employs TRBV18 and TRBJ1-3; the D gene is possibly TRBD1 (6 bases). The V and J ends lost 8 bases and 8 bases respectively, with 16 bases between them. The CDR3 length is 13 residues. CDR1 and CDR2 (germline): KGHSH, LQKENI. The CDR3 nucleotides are TGTGCCAGCGCCACAGGGTTGACAGACACCATATATTTT. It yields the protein CASATGLTDTIYF.

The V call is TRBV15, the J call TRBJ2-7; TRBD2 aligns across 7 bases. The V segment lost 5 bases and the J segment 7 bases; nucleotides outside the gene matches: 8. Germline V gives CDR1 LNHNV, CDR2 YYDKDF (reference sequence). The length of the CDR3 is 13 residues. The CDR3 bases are TGTGCCACCAGCGGCCGACTCGGGGGGGAGCAGTACTTC. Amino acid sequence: CATSGRLGGEQYF.

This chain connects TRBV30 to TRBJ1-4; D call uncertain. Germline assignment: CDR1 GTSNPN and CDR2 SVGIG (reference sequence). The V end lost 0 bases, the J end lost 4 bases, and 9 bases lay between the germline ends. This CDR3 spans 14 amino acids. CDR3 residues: CAWSVQAFNEKLFF. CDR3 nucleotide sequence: TGTGCCTGGAGTGTTCAGGCCTTTAATGAAAAACTGTTTTTT.

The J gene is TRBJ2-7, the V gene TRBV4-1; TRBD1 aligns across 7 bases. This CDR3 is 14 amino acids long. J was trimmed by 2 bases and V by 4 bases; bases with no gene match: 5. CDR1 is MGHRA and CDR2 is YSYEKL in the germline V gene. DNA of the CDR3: TGCGCCAGCAGCCGCGACAGGGTGGCCTACGAGCAGTACTTC. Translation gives CASSRDRVAYEQYF.

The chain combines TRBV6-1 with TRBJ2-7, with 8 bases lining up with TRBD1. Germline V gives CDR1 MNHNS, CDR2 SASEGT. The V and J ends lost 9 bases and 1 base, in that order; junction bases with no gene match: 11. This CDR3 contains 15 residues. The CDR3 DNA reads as TGTGCCAGTCTTGACGTGGGGACAGGATCCTACGAGCAGTACTTC. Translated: CASLDVGTGSYEQYF.

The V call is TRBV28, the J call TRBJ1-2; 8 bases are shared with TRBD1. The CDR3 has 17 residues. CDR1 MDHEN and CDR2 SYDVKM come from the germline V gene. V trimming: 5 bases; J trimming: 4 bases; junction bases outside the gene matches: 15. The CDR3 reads CASSPSGTGAMSYGYTF. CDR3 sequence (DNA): TGTGCCAGCAGTCCCTCCGGGACAGGCGCTATGAGCTATGGCTACACCTTC.

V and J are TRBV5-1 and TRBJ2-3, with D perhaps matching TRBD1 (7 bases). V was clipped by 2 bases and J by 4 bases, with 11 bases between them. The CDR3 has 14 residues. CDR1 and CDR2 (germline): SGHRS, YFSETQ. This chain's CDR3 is CASSFGRGADTQYF. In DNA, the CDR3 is TGCGCCAGCAGCTTCGGCAGGGGGGCAGATACGCAGTATTTT.